The sequence of this T cell receptor beta chain was determined in a study of prognosis after radiotherapy for stage I lung cancer. Whole-study findings and limits: Some patients went on to develop distant metastases. Their Shannon entropy after stereotactic body radiation therapy was lower, and its change from baseline was also lower.

Germline loops: CDR1 LNHDA, CDR2 SQIVND (reference sequence). Trimming took 3 bases from V and 1 from J; bases not matched to a gene: 0. The CDR3 sequence is 14 residues long. The count of this clonotype is one. The antigen remains unidentified. TCR beta CDR3 amplification from genomic DNA was performed by two-round multiplex PCR. TRBV and TRBJ genes each had their own specific primers in first-round PCR. TCRdb processed the multiplex PCR reads anew with MiXCR; each CDR3 protein has one entry. This sample carries roughly 26,000 distinct CDR3 sequences, around 32% of them seen once, and the ten largest clones take 35%.

The TCR was taken from a donor at least 50 years old with non-small cell lung cancer. The chain has TRBV19 and TRBJ2-3, with 8 bases identical to TRBD2. The input for sequencing was PBMCs, taken before or after stereotactic body radiation therapy (not recorded which). DNA for the CDR3: TGTGCCAGTAGTATGCGGGAGGGCACAGATACGCAGTATTTT. This codes for CASSMREGTDTQYF.